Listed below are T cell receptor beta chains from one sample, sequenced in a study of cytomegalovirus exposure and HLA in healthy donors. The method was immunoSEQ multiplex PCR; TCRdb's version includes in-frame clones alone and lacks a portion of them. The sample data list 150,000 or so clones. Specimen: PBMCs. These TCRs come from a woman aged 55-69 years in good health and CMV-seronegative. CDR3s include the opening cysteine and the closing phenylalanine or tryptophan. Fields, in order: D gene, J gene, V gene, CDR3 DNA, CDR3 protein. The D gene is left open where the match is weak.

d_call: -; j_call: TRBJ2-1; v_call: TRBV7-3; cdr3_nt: TGTGCCAGCATGCGAGAGGGTTTCTACAATGAGCAGTTCTTC; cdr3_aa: CASMREGFYNEQFF
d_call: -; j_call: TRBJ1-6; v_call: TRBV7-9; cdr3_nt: TGTGCCAGCAGCTTTCAACAGGGAGCTAATTCACCCCTCCACTTT; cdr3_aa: CASSFQQGANSPLHF
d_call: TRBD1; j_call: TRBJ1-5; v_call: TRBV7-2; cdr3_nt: TGTGCCAGCAGCTTAGCAGGGGGCGGTCAGCCCCAGCATTTT; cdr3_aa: CASSLAGGGQPQHF
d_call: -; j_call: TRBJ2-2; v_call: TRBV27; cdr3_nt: TGTGCCAGCAGTCTTGGGGCTGGGCTTTGGGACACCGGGGAGCTGTTTTTT; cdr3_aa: CASSLGAGLWDTGELFF
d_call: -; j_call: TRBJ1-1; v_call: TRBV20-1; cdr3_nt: TGCAGTGCTACCCAAGAGCCAGGGGCTTTCTTT; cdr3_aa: CSATQEPGAFF
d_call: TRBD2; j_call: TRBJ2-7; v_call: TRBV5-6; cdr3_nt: TGTGCCAGCAGTTCGACTAGCGGGAGGTCCTACGAGCAGTACTTC; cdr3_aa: CASSSTSGRSYEQYF
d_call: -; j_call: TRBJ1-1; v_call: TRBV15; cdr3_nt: TGTGCCACCAGCAGAGATGCCAGGGACACTGAAGCTTTCTTT; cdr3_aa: CATSRDARDTEAFF
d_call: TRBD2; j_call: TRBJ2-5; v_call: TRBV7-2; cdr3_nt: TGTGCCAGCAGCTATCAGCGGGGGGGACTGGAGACCCAGTACTTC; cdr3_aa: CASSYQRGGLETQYF
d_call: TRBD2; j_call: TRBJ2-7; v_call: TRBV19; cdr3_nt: TGTGCCAGTAAGAACTCACTAGCGGGAGAAGGCTACGAGCAGTACTTC; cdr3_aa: CASKNSLAGEGYEQYF
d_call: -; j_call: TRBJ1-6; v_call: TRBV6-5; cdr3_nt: TGTGCCAGCAGTTACAGAGATTCACCCCTCCACTTT; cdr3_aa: CASSYRDSPLHF
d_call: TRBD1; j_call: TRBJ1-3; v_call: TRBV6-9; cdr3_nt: TGTGCCAGCCTAGGACGTGTGGGAACAGGGGGGTACAGCTCTGGAAACACCATATATTTT; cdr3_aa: CASLGRVGTGGYSSGNTIYF
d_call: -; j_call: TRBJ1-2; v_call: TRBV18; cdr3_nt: TGTGCCAGCTCGCCTACGGGTGGCGGCTACACCTTC; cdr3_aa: CASSPTGGGYTF
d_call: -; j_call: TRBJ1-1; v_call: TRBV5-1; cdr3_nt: TGCGCCAGCAGCCAGGGCGCTGACACTGAAGCTTTCTTT; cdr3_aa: CASSQGADTEAFF
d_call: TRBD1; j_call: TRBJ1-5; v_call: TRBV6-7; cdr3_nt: TGTGCCAGCAGTTCCCGGACAGGGTTGAGCAATCAGCCCCAGCATTTT; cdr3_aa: CASSSRTGLSNQPQHF
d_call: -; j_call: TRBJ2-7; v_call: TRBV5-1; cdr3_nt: TGCGCCAGCAGTAGGAGCCCGACAGGCAGCTCCTACGAGCAGTACTTC; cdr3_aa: CASSRSPTGSSYEQYF
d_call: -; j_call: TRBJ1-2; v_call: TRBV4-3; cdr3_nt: TGCGCCAGCAGCCCAGGGGCCAACAGGATCAAGTATGGCTACACCTTC; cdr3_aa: CASSPGANRIKYGYTF
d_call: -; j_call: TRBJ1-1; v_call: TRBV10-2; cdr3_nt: TGCGCCAGCAGTGAGTGGGGGGGTCGGAAATCCACTGAAGCTTTCTTT; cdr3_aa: CASSEWGGRKSTEAFF
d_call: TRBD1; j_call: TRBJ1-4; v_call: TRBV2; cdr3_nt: TGTGCCAGCAGCCTGCCGGGACAGGGGGCCGTGAAACTGTTTTTT; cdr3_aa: CASSLPGQGAVKLFF
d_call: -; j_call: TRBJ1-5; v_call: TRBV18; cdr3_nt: TGTGCCAGCTCACGGCAGGGCGGCAATCAGCCCCAGCATTTT; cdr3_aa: CASSRQGGNQPQHF
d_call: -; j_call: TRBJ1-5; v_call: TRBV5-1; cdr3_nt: TGCGCCAGCAGCTTGGACAGTTATGGCAATCAGCCCCAGCATTTT; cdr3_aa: CASSLDSYGNQPQHF
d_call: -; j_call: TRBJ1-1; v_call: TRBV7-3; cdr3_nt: TGTGCCAGCAGCTTAACCCCAGAGACACAGGGTGAAGCTTTCTTT; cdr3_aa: CASSLTPETQGEAFF
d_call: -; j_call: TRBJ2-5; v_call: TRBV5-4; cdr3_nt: TGTGCCAGCAGCCCCAAAGGGGCGGCCTTCCAAGAGACCCAGTACTTC; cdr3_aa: CASSPKGAAFQETQYF
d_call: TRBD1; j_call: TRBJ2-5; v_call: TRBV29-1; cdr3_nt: TGCAGCGGTGGGGACAGTGGCCGTGGGACCCAGTACTTC; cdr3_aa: CSGGDSGRGTQYF
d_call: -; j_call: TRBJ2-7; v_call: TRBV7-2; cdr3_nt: TGTGCCAGCAGCGGACACTACGAGCAGTACTTC; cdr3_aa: CASSGHYEQYF
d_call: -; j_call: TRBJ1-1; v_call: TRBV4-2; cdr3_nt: TGTGCCAGCAGCCAAGTGGGGGGGCGCGTGAACACTGAAGCTTTCTTT; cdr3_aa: CASSQVGGRVNTEAFF
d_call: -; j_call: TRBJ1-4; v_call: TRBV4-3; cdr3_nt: TGCGCCAGCAGCCAAGATACTTTTTGGGGGGGCGCTTCTCTTCGGGAAAAACTGTTTTTT; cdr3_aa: CASSQDTFWGGASLREKLFF
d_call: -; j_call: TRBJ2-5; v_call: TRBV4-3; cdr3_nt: TGCGCCAGCAGCACCCGACAGCAAGAGACCCAGTACTTC; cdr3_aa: CASSTRQQETQYF
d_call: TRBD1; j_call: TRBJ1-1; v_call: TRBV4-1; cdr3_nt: TGCGCCAGCAGCCAAGGTAGGGACAGGGCCACTGAAGCTTTCTTT; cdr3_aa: CASSQGRDRATEAFF
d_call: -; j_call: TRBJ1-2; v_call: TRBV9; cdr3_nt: TGTGCCAGCAGCGTAAACAGGGATGGTGGCTACACCTTC; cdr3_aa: CASSVNRDGGYTF
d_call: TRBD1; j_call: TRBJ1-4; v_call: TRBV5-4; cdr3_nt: TGTGCCAGCAGCACAAAACAGGGGGCTCCTAATGAAAAACTGTTTTTT; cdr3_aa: CASSTKQGAPNEKLFF
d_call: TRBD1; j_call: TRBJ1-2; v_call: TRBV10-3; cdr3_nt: TGTGCCATCAGTGAAGGACAGGAGCATGGCTGGGCCTTC; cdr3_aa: CAISEGQEHGWAF
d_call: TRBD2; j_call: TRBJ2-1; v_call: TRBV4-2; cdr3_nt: TGTGCCAGCAGCCAAGATCGTCGGCGGGAGGGCCGTAACAATGAGCAGTTCTTC; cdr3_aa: CASSQDRRREGRNNEQFF
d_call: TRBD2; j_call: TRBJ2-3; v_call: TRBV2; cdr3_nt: TGTGCCAGCAGTGAAGCCCTAGCGGGGACCACAGATACGCAGTATTTT; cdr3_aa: CASSEALAGTTDTQYF
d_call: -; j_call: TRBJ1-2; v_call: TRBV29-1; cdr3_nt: TGCAGCGTTGAGTGGGGATTTGAGGGTGGCTACACCTTC; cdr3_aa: CSVEWGFEGGYTF
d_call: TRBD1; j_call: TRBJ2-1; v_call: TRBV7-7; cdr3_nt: TGTGCCAGCAGCCAGGGACAGGGGCAAAACAATGAGCAGTTCTTC; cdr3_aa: CASSQGQGQNNEQFF
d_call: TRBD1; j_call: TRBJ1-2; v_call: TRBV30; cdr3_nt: TGTGCCTGGAGTGGAGGGACAGGACTTAACTATGGCTACACCTTC; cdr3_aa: CAWSGGTGLNYGYTF
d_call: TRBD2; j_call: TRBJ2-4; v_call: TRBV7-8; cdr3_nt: TGTGCCAGCAGCTCGCCGGGGGGGAAAAACATTCAGTACTTC; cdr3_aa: CASSSPGGKNIQYF
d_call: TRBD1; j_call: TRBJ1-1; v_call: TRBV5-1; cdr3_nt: TGCGCCAGCAGCTTGGGGAGACAGGGGGACACTGAAGCTTTCTTT; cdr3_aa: CASSLGRQGDTEAFF
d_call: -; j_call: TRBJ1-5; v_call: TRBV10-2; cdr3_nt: TGCGCCAGCAGTGCACACCAAAGCAATCAGCCCCAGCATTTT; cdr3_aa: CASSAHQSNQPQHF
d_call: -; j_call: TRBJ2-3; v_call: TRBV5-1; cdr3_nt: TGCGCCAGCAGTCTACAGGGGGGGGAGATGACAGATACGCAGTATTTT; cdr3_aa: CASSLQGGEMTDTQYF
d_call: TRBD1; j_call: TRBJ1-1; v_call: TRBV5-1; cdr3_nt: TGCGCCAGCAGCCTACAGGGGGCTGGAACTGAAGCTTTCTTT; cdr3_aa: CASSLQGAGTEAFF
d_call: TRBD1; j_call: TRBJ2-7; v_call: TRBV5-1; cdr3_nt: TGCGCCAGCAGCTCACAGGGGCCCGAGCAGTACTTC; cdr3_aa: CASSSQGPEQYF
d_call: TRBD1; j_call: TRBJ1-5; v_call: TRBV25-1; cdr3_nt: TGTGCCAGCAGTCCGGACAGGGACATCAATCAGCCCCAGCATTTT; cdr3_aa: CASSPDRDINQPQHF
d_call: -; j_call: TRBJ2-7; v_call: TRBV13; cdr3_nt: TGTGCCAGCACGGTCTGGGGCCGAGGTGGATCCTACGAGCAGTACTTC; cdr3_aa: CASTVWGRGGSYEQYF
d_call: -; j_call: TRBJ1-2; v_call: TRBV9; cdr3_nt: TGTGCCAGCAGCGTAGGAGGTGGAGGTGGCTACACCTTC; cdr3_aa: CASSVGGGGGYTF
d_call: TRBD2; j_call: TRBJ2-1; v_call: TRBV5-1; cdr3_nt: TGCGCCAGCAGCGTCCTGACTAGCGGGAGGAGCAATGAGCAGTTCTTC; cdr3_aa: CASSVLTSGRSNEQFF
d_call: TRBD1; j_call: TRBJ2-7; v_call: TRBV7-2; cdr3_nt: TGTGCCAGCAGCCTCAACCGGGACAGCGTTGTGGAGCAGTACTTC; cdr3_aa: CASSLNRDSVVEQYF
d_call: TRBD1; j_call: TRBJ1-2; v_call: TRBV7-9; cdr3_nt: TGTGCCAGCAACCCGGGACAGTACTATGGCTACACCTTC; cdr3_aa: CASNPGQYYGYTF
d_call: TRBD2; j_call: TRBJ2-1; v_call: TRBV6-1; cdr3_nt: TGTGCCAGCAGGGACGGGGGGACTAGCCTCAATGAGCAGTTCTTC; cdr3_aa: CASRDGGTSLNEQFF
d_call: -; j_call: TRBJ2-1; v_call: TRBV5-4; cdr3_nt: TGTGCCAGCAGCTTAGACTGGTACAATGAGCAGTTCTTC; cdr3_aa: CASSLDWYNEQFF
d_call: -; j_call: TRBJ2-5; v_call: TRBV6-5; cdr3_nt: TGTGCCAGCAGTTACTCGCCGGGGGAGCAGTACTTC; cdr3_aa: CASSYSPGEQYF
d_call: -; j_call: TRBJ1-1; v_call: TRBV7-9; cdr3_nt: TGTGCCAGCAGCTTAGCGGAGACAGCGAACACTGAAGCTTTCTTT; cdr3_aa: CASSLAETANTEAFF